Sequencing of this T cell receptor beta chain was carried out in a study of blood T cell repertoires in COVID-19. On the study more broadly: Material from acute and convalescent COVID-19 was sourced from the United States, Italy and Spain. Sample material is recorded as cDNA or gDNA derived from T cells, B-cell-depleted T cells, or PBMCs.

Original data processing: Using reference gene primer amplification, nucleated cell counts were estimated. Sequencing was performed with immunoSEQ multiplex PCR; in TCRdb, only in-frame clones are kept and a portion is missing. V and J calls and clone size are as listed in that table; D and trimming were resolved from the DNA. The sample contains just under 300,000 clones, around 87% of which appear only once. The CDR3 consists of 14 residues. The J segment lost 5 bases and the V segment lost 6 bases, leaving 5 bases of the junction unmatched. CDR1 MDHEN and CDR2 SYDVKM come from the germline V gene.

Sequenced material: peripheral blood. The rearrangement links TRBV28 to TRBJ1-4, with TRBD1 matching 8 bases. The source of this sequence is a man between 65 and 79 years old with acute or convalescent COVID-19. CDR3 loop: CASRWTGKNEKLFF. The CDR3 DNA sequence: TGTGCCAGCAGATGGACAGGGAAAAATGAAAAACTGTTTTTT.